This record covers a single TCR beta chain. All donors participated as healthy donors of bone marrow. The CMV serostatus of this donor went unrecorded. CDR1 MNHEY and CDR2 SMNVEV come from the germline V gene (reference sequence). Trimming pared 5 bases from V and 0 bases from J, leaving 21 bases between. This CDR3 has 18 amino acids. The sample is drawn from a study of cytomegalovirus exposure and HLA in healthy donors. PCR was performed using 60 Vbeta and 13 Jbeta primers. Per the original methods: Some 12 million shared chains were among the approximately 87 million unique TCR beta chains that a later analysis counted. Profiling relied on immunoSEQ multiplex PCR, and the TCRdb table lists in-frame clones only, not all of them. From that table come the V and J calls and clone size; the DNA was used to work out D and trimming. Among some 150,000 clones, around 79% were seen once, and the ten largest hold roughly 3.4%.

The source material was PBMCs. The V and J genes are TRBV27 and TRBJ2-3; D possibly corresponds to TRBD1 (6 bases). The TCR was taken from a human donor in good health. Written as DNA, the CDR3 is TGTGCCAGCAGTATCCAAAGTCTACAGGGTTCGAGCACAGATACGCAGTATTTT. Encoded protein: CASSIQSLQGSSTDTQYF.